The text below deals with one T cell receptor (beta chain). The sample originates from a study of Ad26.COV2.S vaccination and SARS-CoV-2 variants. Whole-study context: A COV1001 Ad26.COV2.S trial-arm participant provided the sample.

Treatment given: around 19 received Ad26.COV2.S at low or high dose, single or two shots; about 5 received placebo; per-sample allocation not given. Each sample was drawn 63 days after the first injection (of vaccine or placebo). Produced via immunoSEQ multiplex PCR; TCRdb's table is partial and in-frame only. Of fewer than 800,000 clones in the sample, 70% to 90% were seen once. With 4 bases clipped from V and 5 bases from J, the junction kept 4 bases outside the gene matches. CDR3 length: 14 amino acids. Looked up from germline, CDR1 is SGHNT and CDR2 is YYREEE (reference sequence). The chain carries TRBV5-4 and TRBJ2-3, with 10 bases identical to TRBD1. The sequencing used peripheral blood, collected in a trial of Ad26.COV2.S vaccine versus placebo. This receptor was obtained from a person between 18 and 59 years old who received the Ad26.COV2.S COVID-19 vaccine or a placebo. CDR3 nucleotides: TGTGCCAGCAGCCCGGGACAGGGGTTAGATACGCAGTATTTT. Translated, it gives CASSPGQGLDTQYF.